This TCR beta chain is from a study of response to subunit inactivated influenza vaccine. Germline lookup yields CDR1 LGHNA and CDR2 YSLEER. Deletions cut 0 bases from V and 0 bases from J, with 9 bases between. The CDR3 length is 16 residues. TCRdb re-called the RT-PCR reads through MiXCR, storing one row per CDR3 protein. This sample has about 240,000 distinct CDR3 sequences; more than 10% occur once, and the top ten carry about 7.8%. Whole-study findings and limits: Each seasonal flu vaccination may recruit only limited new T cells, authors suggested.

This clonotype was observed at least ten times. Its antigen remains unknown. V usage is TRBV4-3 and J usage is TRBJ2-1; D gene unclear. This clonotype was obtained from a man aged 45 to 65 who received an inactivated influenza vaccine. The specimen comprised non-naive T cells sorted from PBMCs, sampled less than 15 days before vaccination. Here the CDR3 DNA reads TGCGCCAGCAGCCAAGATGACGTTAGCTCCTACAATGAGCAGTTCTTC. It codes for CASSQDDVSSYNEQFF.